This TCR beta chain was found in a study of T-cell reconstitution after alpha-beta-depleted transplantation in children. Overall study findings and caveats: It was newly produced T cells that mostly accounted for T-cell counts and diversity one year after transplant. Certain patients had high TCRbeta diversity at day 60, and it came from recipient T cells and thymic progenitors that survived. Several hundred expanded graft clones reportedly supplied alpha-beta T cells about two months after transplant.

The sample holds many counts of this clonotype. Its antigen is not identified. This sample's TCRbeta library carried unique molecular identifier barcodes. Each CDR3 protein gets one entry after TCRdb re-called the PCR reads with MiXCR. Counted here are approximately 630,000 distinct CDR3 sequences, around 13% occurring once; the ten biggest clones make up 0.79%. This CDR3 comprises 16 residues. The V gene's germline CDR1 is ENHRY and CDR2 SYGVKD. Unmatched junction bases numbered 16, after V lost 7 bases and J lost 4 bases. The chain joins TRBV10-3 to TRBJ2-7, with TRBD2 identical over 7 bases. This TCR derives from a girl aged 2-9 years with congenital amegakaryocytic thrombocytopenia, due to receive a stem cell transplant. The sequences come from PBMCs, collected before TCRalphabeta/CD19-depleted stem cell transplant. CDR3: CAIKPSELALDYEQYF. CDR3 DNA sequence: TGTGCCATCAAACCTTCCGAACTAGCGTTAGATTACGAGCAGTACTTC.